This is a list of T cell receptor beta chains from one sample in a study of T cell changes during pregnancy in multiple sclerosis. TCRdb's table, derived via immunoSEQ multiplex PCR, lists solely in-frame clones and lacks some. Of roughly 80,000 clones in the sample, approximately 93% were seen once. The sequences come from peripheral blood, collected in the second trimester of pregnancy. The source is a female donor with multiple sclerosis, enrolled in a pregnancy study. CDR3s include the opening cysteine and the closing phenylalanine or tryptophan. Each record gives: D gene, J gene, V gene, clone size, CDR3 DNA, CDR3 protein. D genes are given only for firm matches. The size of a clone is reported for some rows only, either as once, few or many, or as a class for expanded clones.

D: NA
J: TRBJ2-3
V: TRBV5-1
size: NA
DNA: TGCGCCTCACAGGGAGAGGGCCCAGATACGCAGTATTTT
CDR3: CASQGEGPDTQYF

D: TRBD2
J: TRBJ2-5
V: TRBV9
size: NA
DNA: TGTGCCAGCAGCGTAGTCTCTAGCGGGGGAAGGGAGACCCAGTACTTC
CDR3: CASSVVSSGGRETQYF

D: NA
J: TRBJ1-3
V: TRBV19
size: NA
DNA: TGTGCCAGTAGTAGCAACAGGGCAGGTGGAAACACCATATATTTT
CDR3: CASSSNRAGGNTIYF

D: NA
J: TRBJ1-1
V: TRBV6-4
size: once
DNA: TGTGCCAGCAAACGGGACAACATAGCGAACACTGAAGCTTTCTTT
CDR3: CASKRDNIANTEAFF

D: NA
J: TRBJ2-7
V: TRBV30
size: once
DNA: TGTGCCTGGAAAGAGACACACGGGGGTGGGGAGCAGTACTTC
CDR3: CAWKETHGGGEQYF

D: NA
J: TRBJ1-6
V: TRBV9
size: NA
DNA: TGTGCCAGCAGCCCAATACAGGGACCTGCTTATAATTCACCCCTCCACTTT
CDR3: CASSPIQGPAYNSPLHF

D: TRBD2
J: TRBJ2-5
V: TRBV14
size: NA
DNA: TGTGCCAGCAGCCAAGTAACCAGCGGGGGACAGACCCAGTACTTC
CDR3: CASSQVTSGGQTQYF

D: TRBD1
J: TRBJ2-1
V: TRBV28
size: NA
DNA: TGTGCCAGCGAGGGGGCGGAGACAGCCATCGATGAGCAGTTCTTC
CDR3: CASEGAETAIDEQFF

D: NA
J: TRBJ1-2
V: TRBV13
size: NA
DNA: TGTGCCAGCAGCTTAGATACCAGTTTGGGAGGGAACTATGGCTACACCTTC
CDR3: CASSLDTSLGGNYGYTF

D: TRBD1
J: TRBJ2-2
V: TRBV15
size: NA
DNA: TGTGCCACCAGCAGAGAACATTGGGACAGCGCTTTCCCCGGGGAGCTGTTTTTT
CDR3: CATSREHWDSAFPGELFF

D: TRBD2
J: TRBJ2-6
V: TRBV27
size: once
DNA: TGTGCCAGCAGTTCATCTCTAGCGGGATTCTCTGGGGCCAACGTCCTGACTTTC
CDR3: CASSSSLAGFSGANVLTF

D: TRBD1
J: TRBJ1-5
V: TRBV19
size: once
DNA: TGTGCCAGTAATCCACAGGGGGCTGCTTATCAGCCCCAGCATTTT
CDR3: CASNPQGAAYQPQHF

D: TRBD1
J: TRBJ1-6
V: TRBV5-1
size: NA
DNA: TGCGCCAGCAGCCAAACAGGGGGCGGGAATTCACCCCTCCACTTT
CDR3: CASSQTGGGNSPLHF

D: NA
J: TRBJ1-3
V: TRBV13
size: once
DNA: TGTGCCAGCAGCTCGCCGAAGACAGGACGGCGGACCATATATTTT
CDR3: CASSSPKTGRRTIYF

D: NA
J: TRBJ2-1
V: TRBV7-3
size: NA
DNA: TGTGCCAGCAGCGTCGGACTGCAGAATGAGCAGTTCTTC
CDR3: CASSVGLQNEQFF

D: TRBD1
J: TRBJ2-5
V: TRBV19
size: NA
DNA: TGTGCCAGTAGTATAGATTCCGGGACAGGGTGGGAGACCCAGTACTTC
CDR3: CASSIDSGTGWETQYF

D: NA
J: TRBJ2-2
V: TRBV7-9
size: NA
DNA: TGTGCCAGCAGCTTATCCCGGGTAACACCGAACACCGGGGAGCTGTTTTTT
CDR3: CASSLSRVTPNTGELFF

D: NA
J: TRBJ2-5
V: TRBV5-1
size: NA
DNA: TGCGCCAGCAGCTTGGTCAGGGTGGAGACCCAGTACTTC
CDR3: CASSLVRVETQYF

D: TRBD2
J: TRBJ2-1
V: TRBV6-5
size: few
DNA: TGTGCCAGCAACTTGGGACTAGCCGGAGAGCAGTTCTTC
CDR3: CASNLGLAGEQFF

D: TRBD2
J: TRBJ2-5
V: TRBV4-1
size: NA
DNA: TGCGCCAGCAGCCGAGGAGGACTAGCGGGGGGCGCCCGGGAGACCCAGTACTTC
CDR3: CASSRGGLAGGARETQYF

D: TRBD1
J: TRBJ2-1
V: TRBV29-1
size: NA
DNA: TGCAGCGTAATGGCCGGGACAGTGGGGATTCATGAGCAGTTCTTC
CDR3: CSVMAGTVGIHEQFF

D: TRBD1
J: TRBJ2-4
V: TRBV5-6
size: NA
DNA: TGTGCCAGCAGCTTCAGAGACAGGGGGCACGCGAACATTCAGTACTTC
CDR3: CASSFRDRGHANIQYF

D: NA
J: TRBJ1-2
V: TRBV27
size: NA
DNA: TGTGCCAGCAGTTTGAAGGCGGGTTCGACCGGGCGTGGCTACACCTTC
CDR3: CASSLKAGSTGRGYTF